This is a list of T cell receptor beta chains from one sample in a study of shared clonotypes between healthy human individuals. TCRdb's copy holds only in-frame clones and misses some; the assay was immunoSEQ multiplex PCR. Seen here are some 2.1 million clones, roughly 95% observed once, and the top ten hold 1.5% to 2%. The material sequenced was naive CD8+ T cells from PBMCs. The source is a man aged 18 to 30 in good health. Some clones in this sample may be carry-over from other donors' samples. The conserved cysteine and the conserved F or W are not part of the CDR3 here. Only part of the rows carry a size: once, few, many, or a class if the clone is expanded.

abundance | j_gene | v_gene | CDR3aa
NA | TRBJ1-3 | TRBV12-2 | ASRPSRGVNSGNTIY
NA | TRBJ1-1 | TRBV27 | ASSQSAGANTEAF
NA | TRBJ2-7 | TRBV5-1 | ASTTGTVSYEQY
NA | TRBJ1-1 | TRBV27 | ASSGRTGNTEAF
NA | TRBJ2-5 | TRBV19 | ASSPPGRRAGETQY
NA | TRBJ2-7 | TRBV10-2 | ASSDSLGQIYEQY
NA | TRBJ2-2 | TRBV27 | ASSFQQGAGELF
NA | TRBJ2-1 | TRBV4-3 | ASSQDRTVGNEQF
NA | TRBJ2-7 | TRBV7-9 | ASGTPLASYEQY
NA | TRBJ2-1 | TRBV11-2 | ASSLIPNEQF
NA | TRBJ2-3 | TRBV12-5 | ASGFGRTDTQY
NA | TRBJ2-7 | TRBV10-1 | ASVYRGLGSYEQY
NA | TRBJ2-7 | TRBV19 | ASSPLAGGTYEQY
NA | TRBJ1-1 | TRBV5-8 | ASSLGIAAGQGSF
NA | TRBJ2-7 | TRBV4-1 | ASSQDKLGQGNEQY
NA | TRBJ2-6 | TRBV9 | ASSFRQGDPSGANVLT
NA | TRBJ1-5 | TRBV7-8 | ASSLGTVTYSNQPQH
once | TRBJ2-7 | TRBV7-9 | ASSSMTGSLSDEQY
NA | TRBJ1-1 | TRBV6-1 | ASSEAWVESTEAF
NA | TRBJ1-1 | TRBV7-3 | ASRPGTAPTEAF
NA | TRBJ2-7 | TRBV29-1 | SVSGGAGEQY
NA | TRBJ1-5 | TRBV4-1 | ASSQDPGVGQPQH
once | TRBJ1-2 | TRBV4-1 | ASSLGTGVGHYGYT
NA | TRBJ2-1 | TRBV5-4 | ASSQKAQEQF
NA | TRBJ1-4 | TRBV29-1 | SVTGTDNNEKLF
NA | TRBJ1-4 | TRBV7-2 | ASSFWGPNEKLF
NA | TRBJ2-2 | TRBV14 | ASSQVVGTGELF
NA | TRBJ2-1 | TRBV6-5 | ASIGTSGEQF
NA | TRBJ1-5 | TRBV27 | ASQKGGGAQPQH
NA | TRBJ1-5 | TRBV27 | ASRHGTVNQPQH
NA | TRBJ2-3 | TRBV11-2 | ASSLGPDTQY
NA | TRBJ2-7 | TRBV7-9 | ASSLANYEQY
NA | TRBJ1-2 | TRBV19 | ASSISDSYGYT
NA | TRBJ2-2 | TRBV11-3 | ASSPPGEVGTGELF
few | TRBJ1-1 | TRBV5-1 | ASSLWTVGGTEAF
NA | TRBJ2-7 | TRBV4-1 | ASSLGTSGEQY
NA | TRBJ2-1 | TRBV15 | ATSRQAVSSYNEQF
NA | TRBJ1-5 | TRBV6-1 | ATSEEKESNQPQH
NA | TRBJ2-1 | TRBV5-4 | ASSLVLGNEQF
NA | TRBJ1-3 | TRBV11-3 | ASSTQPDTIY